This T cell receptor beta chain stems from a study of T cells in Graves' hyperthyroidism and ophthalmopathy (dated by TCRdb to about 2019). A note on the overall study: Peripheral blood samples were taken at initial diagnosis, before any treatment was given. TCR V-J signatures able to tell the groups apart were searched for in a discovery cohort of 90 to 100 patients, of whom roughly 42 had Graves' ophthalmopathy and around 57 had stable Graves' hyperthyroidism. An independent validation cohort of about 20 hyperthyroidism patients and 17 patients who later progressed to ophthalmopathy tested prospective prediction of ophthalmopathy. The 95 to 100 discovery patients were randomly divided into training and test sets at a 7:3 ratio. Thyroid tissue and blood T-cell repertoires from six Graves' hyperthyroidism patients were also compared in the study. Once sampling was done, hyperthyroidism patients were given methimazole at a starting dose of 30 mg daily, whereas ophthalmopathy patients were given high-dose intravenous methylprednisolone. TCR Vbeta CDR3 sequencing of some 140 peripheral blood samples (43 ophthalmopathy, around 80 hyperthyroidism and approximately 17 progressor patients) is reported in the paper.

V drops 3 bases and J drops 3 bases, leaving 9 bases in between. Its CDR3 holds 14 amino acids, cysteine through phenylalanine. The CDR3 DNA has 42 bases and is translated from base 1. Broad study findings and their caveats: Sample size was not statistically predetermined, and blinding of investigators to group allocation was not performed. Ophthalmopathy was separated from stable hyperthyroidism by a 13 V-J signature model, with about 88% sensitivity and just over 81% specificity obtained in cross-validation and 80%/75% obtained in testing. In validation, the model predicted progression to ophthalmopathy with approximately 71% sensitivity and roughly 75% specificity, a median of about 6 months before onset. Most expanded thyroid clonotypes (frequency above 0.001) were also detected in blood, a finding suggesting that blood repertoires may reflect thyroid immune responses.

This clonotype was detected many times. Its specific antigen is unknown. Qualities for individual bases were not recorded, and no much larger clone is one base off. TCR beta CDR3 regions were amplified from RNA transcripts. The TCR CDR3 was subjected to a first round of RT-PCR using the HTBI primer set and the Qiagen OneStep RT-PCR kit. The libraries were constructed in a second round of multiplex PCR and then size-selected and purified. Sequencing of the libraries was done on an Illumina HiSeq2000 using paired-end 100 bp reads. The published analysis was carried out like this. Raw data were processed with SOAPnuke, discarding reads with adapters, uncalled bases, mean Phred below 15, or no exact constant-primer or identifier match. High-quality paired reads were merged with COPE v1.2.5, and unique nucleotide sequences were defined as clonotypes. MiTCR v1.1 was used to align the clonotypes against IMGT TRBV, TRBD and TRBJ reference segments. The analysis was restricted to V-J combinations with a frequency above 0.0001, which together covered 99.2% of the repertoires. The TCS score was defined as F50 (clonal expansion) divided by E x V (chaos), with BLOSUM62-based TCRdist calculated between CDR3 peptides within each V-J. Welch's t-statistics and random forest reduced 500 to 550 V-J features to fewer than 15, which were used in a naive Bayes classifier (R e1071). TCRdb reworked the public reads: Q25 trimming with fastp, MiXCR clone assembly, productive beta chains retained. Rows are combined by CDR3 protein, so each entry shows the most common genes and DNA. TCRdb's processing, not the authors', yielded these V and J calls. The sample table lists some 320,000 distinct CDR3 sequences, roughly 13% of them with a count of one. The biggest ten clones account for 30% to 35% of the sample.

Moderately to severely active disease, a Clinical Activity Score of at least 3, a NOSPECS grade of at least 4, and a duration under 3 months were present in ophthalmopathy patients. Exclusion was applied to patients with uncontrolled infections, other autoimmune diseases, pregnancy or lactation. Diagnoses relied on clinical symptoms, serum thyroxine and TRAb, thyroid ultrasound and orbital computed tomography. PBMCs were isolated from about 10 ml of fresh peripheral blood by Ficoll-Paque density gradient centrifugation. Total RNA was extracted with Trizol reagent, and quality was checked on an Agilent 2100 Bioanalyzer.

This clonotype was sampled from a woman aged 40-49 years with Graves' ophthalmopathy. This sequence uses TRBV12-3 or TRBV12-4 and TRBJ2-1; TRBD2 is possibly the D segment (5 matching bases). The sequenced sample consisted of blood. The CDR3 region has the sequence CASSLMAGYNEQFF. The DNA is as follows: TGTGCCAGCAGTTTGATGGCGGGCTACAATGAGCAGTTCTTC.